One sample yielded the 25 T cell receptor beta chains listed below, sequenced in a study of glioma-infiltrating T cells. TCR alpha and beta CDR3 regions were amplified from RNA using iRepertoire nested multiplex PCR. MiXCR was run by TCRdb on the multiplex PCR reads, yielding one entry per CDR3 protein. The table records roughly 120,000 distinct CDR3 sequences, about 23% of them present only once. Sequencing used glioma tissue, nonneoplastic brain tissue, or PBMCs (not recorded which). The origin of the receptors is a human donor with low-grade glioma or glioblastoma, undergoing nonglioma brain surgery, or in good health (not recorded which).

The V and J genes are TRBV27 and TRBJ2-1; 7 bases match TRBD2. Germline V lookup: CDR1 MNHEY, CDR2 SMNVEV (reference sequence). J gave up 5 bases and V 6 bases, and 7 bases lay outside the gene matches. The CDR3 is 14 amino acids. The CDR3 sequence is CASRVSGVHNEQFF. Here the CDR3 DNA reads TGTGCCAGCAGGGTAAGCGGGGTACACAATGAGCAGTTCTTC.

This clonotype has ten or more counts. V and J are TRBV4-3 and TRBJ1-1; no clear D. The CDR3 extends over 15 amino acids. From germline, CDR1 is LGHNA and CDR2 YSLEER. Trimming removed 0 bases at V and 4 bases at J, with 12 bases between. The CDR3 DNA is TGCGCCAGCAGCCAAGATACTTCGATCGGCACTGAAGCTTTCTTT. This translates into CASSQDTSIGTEAFF.

This clonotype was found many times. The chain couples TRBV6-1 to TRBJ2-1; D gene ambiguous. Germline V gene sequence: CDR1 MNHNS, CDR2 SASEGT. This CDR3 region has 13 residues. Between the trimmed V and J ends, which lost 11 bases and 3 bases, there was a span of 14 bases. The CDR3 DNA sequence: TGTGCCGGACGTTCACCTGACTACAATGAGCAGTTCTTC. Translating it yields CAGRSPDYNEQFF.

This clonotype came up a few times. V gene TRBV3-1 combines with J gene TRBJ2-1; D remains ambiguous. Germline loops: CDR1 LGHDT, CDR2 YNNKEL (reference sequence). V lost 7 bases and J lost 0, with 13 bases in between. The CDR3 contains 15 residues. In DNA form, the CDR3 reads TGTGCCAGCACCCACCCGCGCGTCTCCTACAATGAGCAGTTCTTC. The encoded protein is CASTHPRVSYNEQFF.

This clonotype was recorded at least ten times. V gene TRBV28 combines with J gene TRBJ1-1; D is uncertain. This CDR3 region has 14 residues. Per the germline V gene, CDR1 is MDHEN and CDR2 is SYDVKM. Between the trimmed V and J ends, which lost 1 base and 6 bases, there was a span of 12 bases. In DNA form, the CDR3 reads TGTGCCAGCAGTTTATTTCCCCAGGTGGCTGAAGCTTTCTTT. Translation gives CASSLFPQVAEAFF.

This clonotype is a singleton in its sample. This may stem from a read error, because a much larger clone lies one nucleotide away. The chain couples TRBV3-1 to TRBJ1-2; TRBD1 is a possible D gene (5 bases). Germline V gene sequence: CDR1 LGHDT, CDR2 YNNKEL (reference sequence). The CDR3 extends over 13 amino acids. CDR3 sequence (DNA): TGTGCCAGCAGCTACGGGGGAGGGGAGTACTACGCCTTC. Its protein is CASSYGGGEYYAF. The full variable domain, with the rest looked up from reference TRBV3-1 and TRBJ1-2, is DTAVSQTPKYLVTQMGNDKSIKCEQNLGHDTMYWYKQDSKKFLKIMFSYNNKELIINETVPNRFSPKSPDKAHLNLHINSLELGDSAVYFCASSYGGGEYYAFGSGTRLTVV.

This clonotype showed up many times. The chain recombines TRBV20-1 with TRBJ2-5, with no clear D. CDR1 and CDR2 (germline): DFQATT, SNEGSKA (reference sequence). The CDR3 is 10 residues long. V was pared by 5 bases and J by 4 bases, with 5 bases between. The DNA of the CDR3 is TGCAGTGCTTTGGGAGAGACCCAGTACTTC. Amino acids: CSALGETQYF.

V usage is TRBV6-6 and J usage is TRBJ2-7, with D perhaps TRBD1 (5 bases). The CDR3 sequence is 15 residues long. Germline V CDR1 and CDR2: MNHNY, SVGAGI (reference sequence). CDR3 DNA: TGTGAGAGCAGTTACTCTGCCAGGGTCTCCTACGAGCAGTACTTC. This encodes CESSYSARVSYEQYF.

This clonotype showed up many times. The V call is TRBV7-9, the J call TRBJ1-1, with 8 bases aligning to TRBD1. Germline V gene data show CDR1 as SEHNR and CDR2 as FQNEAQ (reference sequence). The CDR3 has 15 residues. V lost 3 bases and J lost 4; bases outside the gene matches: 7. CDR3 residues: CASSFTGGGTTEAFF. The CDR3 DNA is TGTGCCAGCAGCTTCACAGGGGGGGGAACCACTGAAGCTTTCTTT.

Regarding this clonotype: This may come from a read error, since a much larger clone is one base off. Written as DNA, the CDR3 is TGTGCCATCCGGGACAGTAAAAACCAAGAGAACCAGTACTTC. It encodes CAIRDSKNQENQYF. The V and J genes are TRBV10-3 and TRBJ2-5; 7 bases fit TRBD1. Germline V gene sequence: CDR1 ENHRY, CDR2 SYGVKD. The CDR3 covers 14 residues.

This clonotype occurred a few times. The chain employs TRBV30 and TRBJ2-4, with TRBD1 identical over 10 bases. The CDR3 totals 14 residues. V shed 2 bases, J shed 5 bases, and the junction held 3 bases outside the gene matches. Looked up from germline, CDR1 is GTSNPN and CDR2 is SVGIG (reference sequence). The chain's CDR3 is CAWSRGTGENIQYF. CDR3 nucleotides: TGTGCCTGGAGTAGAGGGACAGGGGAAAACATTCAGTACTTC.

There are many counts of this clonotype. The V and J genes are TRBV10-3 and TRBJ2-3; TRBD1 matches at 8 bases. With 1 base clipped from V and 2 bases from J, the junction kept 8 bases outside the gene matches. CDR3 size: 17 residues. Germline V gives CDR1 ENHRY, CDR2 SYGVKD. CDR3 DNA sequence: TGTGCCATCAGTGAGTTCACCGGGACAGGAACCACAGATACGCAGTATTTT. This gives the protein CAISEFTGTGTTDTQYF.

This clonotype was seen a single time. This chain connects TRBV18 to TRBJ2-1; D is perhaps TRBD2 (6 bases). Trimming removed 0 bases at V and 9 bases at J, with 21 bases between. The CDR3 consists of 17 residues. The germline V gene has CDR1 KGHSH and CDR2 LQKENI. DNA of the CDR3: TGTGCCAGCTCACCACCGAGCTCAGCGCTAAACGGGGGTGAGCAGTTCTTC. Amino acid sequence: CASSPPSSALNGGEQFF. The complete variable domain, with remaining parts taken from reference TRBV18 and TRBJ2-1, reads NAGVMQNPRHLVRRRGQEARLRCSPMKGHSHVYWYRQLPEEGLKFMVYLQKENIIDESGMPKERFSAEFPKEGPSILRIQQVVRGDSAAYFCASSPPSSALNGGEQFFGPGTRLTVL.

There are many counts of this clonotype. The V and J genes are TRBV6-1 and TRBJ1-1, with D uncertain. This CDR3 spans 12 amino acids. V gave up 10 bases and J gave up 7 bases, with 16 bases separating them. Germline V CDR1 and CDR2: MNHNS, SASEGT. The CDR3 nucleotides are TGTGCCACCCAACCCTCGATTCATGAAGCTTTCTTT. Translating it yields CATQPSIHEAFF.

This clonotype was seen a handful of times. A much larger clone lies a single base off, so this may be a read error. The chain couples TRBV28 to TRBJ2-4, with D possibly TRBD2 on 6 matching bases. The CDR3 consists of 19 residues. Germline V gives CDR1 MDHEN, CDR2 SYDVKM. The CDR3 region has the DNA TGTGCCAGCGGTTTATGGTGGCCCCTGCGGGGTAAAGCCAAAAACATTCAGTACTTC. It encodes CASGLWWPLRGKAKNIQYF.

This clonotype was counted ten times or more. The chain carries TRBV28 and TRBJ1-4, with a possible D match to TRBD1 (6 bases). Between the trimmed V and J ends, which lost 5 bases and 4 bases, there was a span of 11 bases. Germline CDR1 and CDR2: MDHEN and SYDVKM. This CDR3 has 14 residues. CDR3 protein: CASSRTVINEKLFF. The CDR3, as DNA: TGTGCCAGCAGTCGGACAGTGATTAATGAAAAACTGTTTTTT.

At least ten counts were recorded for this clonotype. DNA for the CDR3: TGTGCCAGCAGCTTTAACATGAACACTGAAGCTTTCTTT. Translating it yields CASSFNMNTEAFF. This chain connects TRBV11-3 to TRBJ1-1; D is ambiguous. The V and J ends lost 3 bases and 0 bases respectively, with 5 bases between them. The CDR3 runs 13 residues. The germline CDR1 and CDR2 sequences are SGHNT and YENEEA.

A remark on this clonotype: It may be a read error: a sequence one base away is much more abundant. The rearrangement joins TRBV20-1 to TRBJ2-3; D gene unclear. Trimming left V 5 bases short and J 10 bases short, with 22 bases between. CDR1 is DFQATT, CDR2 SNEGSKA, per germline (reference sequence). The CDR3 has 14 residues. The DNA for the CDR3 is TGCAGTGCTCTGGCGGAGCCCCAGCCAGGAGCGCAGTATTTT. It specifies CSALAEPQPGAQYF.

There are many counts of this clonotype. The chain joins TRBV7-9 to TRBJ1-6; D gene ambiguous. CDR1 is SEHNR and CDR2 is FQNEAQ in the germline V gene (reference sequence). The length of the CDR3 is 14 residues. The V end lost 1 base, the J end lost 0 bases, and 1 base lay between the germline ends. In DNA form, the CDR3 reads TGTGCCAGCAGCTTAGTCTCCTATAATTCACCCCTCCACTTT. It codes for CASSLVSYNSPLHF.

In its sample, this clonotype was seen a few times. Being one base from a much bigger clone, this may be a read error. The chain joins TRBV24-1 to TRBJ2-1; D possibly matches TRBD1 or TRBD2 (5 bases each). Germline V CDR1 and CDR2: KGHDR, SFDVKD. This CDR3 contains 14 residues. Trimming removed 3 bases from V and 5 bases from J, with 10 bases in between. The CDR3 DNA reads TGTGCCACCAGTGATCCGGGACGGGACAATGAGCAGTTCTTC. This encodes CATSDPGRDNEQFF.

This clonotype was seen at least ten times. The chain joins TRBV3-1 to TRBJ2-3; D uncertain. CDR3 length: 12 amino acids. The germline V gene has CDR1 LGHDT and CDR2 YNNKEL (reference sequence). Trimming cost V 2 bases and J 4 bases, with 4 bases left between them. CDR3 bases: TGTGCCAGCAGCCAACCCGCAGATACGCAGTATTTT. This encodes CASSQPADTQYF.

The chain combines TRBV12-3 or TRBV12-4 with TRBJ2-5, with 10 bases fitting TRBD1. The CDR3 extends over 15 amino acids. The J segment lost 7 bases and the V segment lost 8 bases, leaving 13 bases of the junction unmatched. The CDR3: CASARPGQGMGTQYF. CDR3 coding DNA: TGTGCCAGCGCCAGACCGGGACAGGGGATGGGGACCCAGTACTTC.

This clonotype was recorded many times. The gene calls are TRBV7-6 and TRBJ2-2; D is possibly TRBD2 (6 bases). Germline V gene data show CDR1 as SGHVS and CDR2 as FNYEAQ. Trimming cost V 8 bases and J 0 bases, with 13 bases left between them. This CDR3 contains 15 residues. The CDR3 loop reads CASSLGGPNTGELFF. The CDR3 region has the DNA TGTGCCAGCTCTTTGGGGGGACCGAACACCGGGGAGCTGTTTTTT.

This clonotype was observed at least ten times. The chain joins TRBV7-9 to TRBJ2-2, with a possible D match to TRBD1 (6 bases). Between the trimmed V and J ends, which lost 5 bases and 4 bases, there was a span of 11 bases. Germline CDR1 SEHNR, CDR2 FQNEAQ (reference sequence). This CDR3 comprises 14 residues. This CDR3 is CASSLTGTTGELFF. The CDR3 region has the DNA TGTGCCAGCAGCCTCACAGGGACCACCGGGGAGCTGTTTTTT.

Of note for this clonotype: This sequence may be a read error, since a much larger clone differs from it by one base. The chain recombines TRBV4-2 with TRBJ1-1; tentative D call: TRBD1 (5 bases). From germline, CDR1 is LGHNA and CDR2 YNFKEQ. The CDR3 runs to 15 residues. V was trimmed by 0 bases and J by 8 bases, leaving 16 bases between them. The DNA of the CDR3 is TGTGCCAGCAGCCAAGATCTTCGCCAGGGATGGGAAGCTTTCTTT. It yields the protein CASSQDLRQGWEAFF.